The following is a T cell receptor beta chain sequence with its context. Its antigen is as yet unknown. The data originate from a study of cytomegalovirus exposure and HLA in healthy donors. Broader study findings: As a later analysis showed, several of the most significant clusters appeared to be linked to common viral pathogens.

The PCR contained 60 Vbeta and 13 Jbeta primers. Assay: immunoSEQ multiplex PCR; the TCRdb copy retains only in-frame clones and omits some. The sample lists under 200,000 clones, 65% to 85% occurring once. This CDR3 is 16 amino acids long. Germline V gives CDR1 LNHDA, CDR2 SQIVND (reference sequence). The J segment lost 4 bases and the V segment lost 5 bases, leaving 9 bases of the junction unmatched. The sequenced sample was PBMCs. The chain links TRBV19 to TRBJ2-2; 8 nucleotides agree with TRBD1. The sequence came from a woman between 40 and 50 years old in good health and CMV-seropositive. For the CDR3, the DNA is TGTGCCAGTAGTCTTCAACTCACAGGGGGCACCGGGGAGCTGTTTTTT. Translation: CASSLQLTGGTGELFF.